This TCR beta chain was captured in a study of blood T cell repertoires in COVID-19. For the study at large: The samples span acute and convalescent COVID-19 from the United States, Italy and Spain. PBMCs, B-cell-depleted T cells, or T cells were the source of the cDNA or gDNA that made up the material.

Germline V CDR1 and CDR2: MNHEY, SVGAGI. CDR3 length: 14 residues. With 6 bases removed from V and 1 base from J, the gap between germline ends came to 12 bases. Per the original methods: Using reference gene primer amplification, nucleated cell counts were estimated. Sequencing used immunoSEQ multiplex PCR; TCRdb keeps in-frame clones, though not all of them. V, J and clone size were drawn from that table, and D and trimming were deduced from the DNA. The sample includes about 280,000 clones, approximately 88% of them seen just once. The chain links TRBV6-5 to TRBJ1-1, with D possibly TRBD1 on 6 matching bases. This receptor was identified in a man aged 50 or older with acute or convalescent COVID-19. The sample was peripheral blood. The CDR3 DNA reads TGTGCCAGCAGATTGACAGGACCGAACACTGAAGCTTTCTTT. It specifies CASRLTGPNTEAFF.